This is a list of T cell receptor beta chains from one sample in a study of human T cells and chemical hapten exposure. TCRdb reprocessed the RACE reads with MiXCR, giving one entry per CDR3 protein. The sample includes 80,000 to 100,000 distinct CDR3 sequences, around 9.3% of them seen just once. Material: whole blood, obtained in connection with sensitization to the hapten diphenylcyclopropenone (DPC). The receptors here all came from a woman aged 40-49 years with alopecia areata. Some clones in this sample may be carry-over from other donors' samples. The CDR3 runs from the conserved cysteine through the conserved F or W. A D gene is named only where the DNA matches it firmly. Size is omitted from some rows. Given values are once, few, many or a class for expanded clones.

D gene,J gene,clone size,V gene,CDR3 DNA,CDR3 protein
-,TRBJ2-7,many,TRBV29-1,TGCAGCGTTGTGGGATTCGGTTATCCCTACGAGCAGTACTTC,CSVVGFGYPYEQYF
-,TRBJ1-1,many,TRBV5-4,TGTGCCAGCAGCTTACGACCCACGATGACTGAAGCTTTCTTT,CASSLRPTMTEAFF
TRBD1,TRBJ2-3,few,TRBV9,TGTGCCAGCGCCGTGGGGGACAGGGGTTCAGATACGCAGTATTTT,CASAVGDRGSDTQYF
-,TRBJ2-3,few,TRBV9,TGTGCCAGCAGCGTAGCGGCGGCAGATACGCAGTATTTT,CASSVAAADTQYF
TRBD2,TRBJ2-3,few,TRBV27,TGTGCCAGCAGTTTAGAGGCACTAGCGGGGGGCACAGATACGCAGTATTTT,CASSLEALAGGTDTQYF
-,TRBJ2-7,many,TRBV20-1,TGCAGTGCGACTGGGCGGAGCTCCTACGAGCAGTACTTC,CSATGRSSYEQYF
-,TRBJ2-7,many,TRBV27,TGTGCCAGCAGCATTTCGGGGAACCTCTACGAGCAGTACTTC,CASSISGNLYEQYF
-,TRBJ1-5,-,TRBV20-1,TGCAGTGCTAGGGGGGGCAATCAGCCCCAGCATTTT,CSARGGNQPQHF
-,TRBJ2-2,few,TRBV7-2,TGTGCCAGCAGCTTAGCGCTCCTAGCTCGTTACACCGGGGAGCTGTTTTTT,CASSLALLARYTGELFF
-,TRBJ2-7,-,TRBV20-1,TGCAGTGCTAGAGAGACGTCCTACGAGCAGTACTTC,CSARETSYEQYF
-,TRBJ1-3,few,TRBV7-2,TGTGCCAGCAGCTCCCGACCCAGGGATGGCACCATATATTTT,CASSSRPRDGTIYF
-,TRBJ2-2,-,TRBV18,TGTGCCAGCTCACCTAAAACAGGTCCCGGGGAGCTGTTTTTT,CASSPKTGPGELFF
TRBD2,TRBJ2-5,many,TRBV4-2,TGTGCCAGCAGCCAAGATGGGGGACTACACCAAGAGACCCAGTACTTC,CASSQDGGLHQETQYF
TRBD2,TRBJ2-7,few,TRBV28,TGTGCCAGCAGTTTAGGTCGACTAGCGGGAGATCAGCAGTACTTC,CASSLGRLAGDQQYF
-,TRBJ1-5,many,TRBV3-1,TGTGCCAGCAGCCAAGGTCCGGTTAGCAATCAGCCCCAGCATTTT,CASSQGPVSNQPQHF
-,TRBJ1-1,-,TRBV29-1,TGCAGCGTTGGACAGCGTAACACTGAAGCTTTCTTT,CSVGQRNTEAFF
-,TRBJ2-1,-,TRBV7-3,TGTGCCAGCAGCTCCGGACTAACCCTGAGCTCCTACAATGAGCAGTTCTTC,CASSSGLTLSSYNEQFF
-,TRBJ2-1,many,TRBV12-3/TRBV12-4,TGTGCCAGCAGTTGGACTGTGAGCTCCTACAATGAGCAGTTCTTC,CASSWTVSSYNEQFF
TRBD1,TRBJ2-7,many,TRBV27,TGTGCCAGCAGTTCAGGACCGACAGGGAGAGCCTACGAGCAGTACTTC,CASSSGPTGRAYEQYF
-,TRBJ1-2,many,TRBV20-1,TGCAGTGCTAGAGATCCCACAGCCTATGGCTACACCTTC,CSARDPTAYGYTF
-,TRBJ1-1,-,TRBV7-8,TGTGCCAGCAGCTTAGGGAGTGGTGGCACTGAAGCTTTCTTT,CASSLGSGGTEAFF
-,TRBJ1-3,-,TRBV14,TGTGCCAGCAGCCAATTCCAGGGAACGTGGAACACCATATATTTT,CASSQFQGTWNTIYF
-,TRBJ2-3,few,TRBV5-6,TGTGCCAGCAGCATAGGAACGGATACGCAGTATTTT,CASSIGTDTQYF
-,TRBJ2-7,-,TRBV2,TGTGCCAGCACACAGGGACCCTACGAGCAGTACTTC,CASTQGPYEQYF
TRBD1,TRBJ2-6,few,TRBV18,TGTGCCAGCTCACCTGACAGGGACCGCCTCCTGACTTTC,CASSPDRDRLLTF
-,TRBJ2-7,many,TRBV24-1,TGTGCCACCAGTGCCGGCCAGTACTACGAGCAGTACTTC,CATSAGQYYEQYF
-,TRBJ1-3,-,TRBV20-1,TGCAGTGCTAGAGATAAGGGACCCTCGGCTGGAAACACCATATATTTT,CSARDKGPSAGNTIYF
-,TRBJ2-7,-,TRBV20-1,TGCAGTGCCACCGAAGGGGGAAAGTCCTACGAGCAGTACTTC,CSATEGGKSYEQYF
-,TRBJ1-5,few,TRBV30,TGTGCCTGGAGTGCAGGTGGCAATCAGCCCCAGCATTTT,CAWSAGGNQPQHF
-,TRBJ2-1,-,TRBV20-1,TGCAGTGCAAGAGACGCGGGTCCGAGCTCCTACAATGAGCAGTTCTTC,CSARDAGPSSYNEQFF
-,TRBJ2-6,-,TRBV19,TGTGCCAGTAGTCTCGACAGAGGCTCTGGGGCCAACGTCCTGACTTTC,CASSLDRGSGANVLTF
-,TRBJ1-2,-,TRBV7-9,TGTGCCAGCAGCCAAGACGGCTATGGCTACACCTTC,CASSQDGYGYTF
TRBD1,TRBJ2-7,many,TRBV7-2,TGTGCCAGCAGCAAAAACAGGGGTCCCTACGAGCAGTACTTC,CASSKNRGPYEQYF
TRBD2,TRBJ2-3,few,TRBV7-3,TGTGCCAGCAGCTCCGGGACTAGCGAAGACACAGATACGCAGTATTTT,CASSSGTSEDTDTQYF